This TCR beta chain was documented in a study of early T cells in non-severe SARS-CoV-2 infection. General observations from the study: Comparison of clonotypes with VDJdb favored anti-spike CD8 responses while missing private and CD4 specificities.

This CDR3 has 14 amino acids. V shed 3 bases and J shed 7 bases, with 13 bases lying between them. Each CDR3 protein gets one entry after TCRdb re-called the 5' RACE reads with MiXCR. The table has some 45,000 distinct CDR3 sequences, approximately 6.2% seen once. The table lists this clonotype with many counts. Antigen specificity is unknown. The material sequenced was whole blood, taken at baseline. The chain links TRBV12-3 or TRBV12-4 to TRBJ2-1, with D perhaps TRBD2 (5 bases). This receptor was identified in an adult who was a healthcare worker with PCR-confirmed SARS-CoV-2 infection or an uninfected control (not recorded which). CDR3 loop: CASSLERVGNEQFF. CDR3 in DNA: TGTGCCAGCAGTTTGGAGAGGGTCGGAAATGAGCAGTTCTTC.